The T cell receptor beta chain under discussion was sequenced for a study of blood T cells in healthy people across ages. The donors, healthy Caucasians from Russia, were aged 6 to 90. For the second PCR, which ran for about 6 to 11 cycles, a sample-barcoded 5' primer and a J-beta primer mix were used. TCRdb ran MiXCR on the 5' RACE reads and lists one entry per CDR3 protein. The sample yields roughly 700,000 distinct CDR3 sequences, 20% to 25% seen once. There are a few counts of this clonotype. Its antigen is undetermined. Study-wide results and limits: Diversity estimates drawn from one million T cells were deemed underestimates.

The CDR3 spans 16 residues. The V and J ends lost 6 bases and 1 base respectively, with 18 bases between them. The germline CDR1 and CDR2 sequences are LNHDA and SQIVND (reference sequence). This same sample was also taken into another study, of T cells of mothers and their children.

The receptor was derived from a boy aged 5-17 years in good health. The sequencing input was blood. The rearrangement joins TRBV19 to TRBJ1-1; D is perhaps TRBD1 (6 bases). The CDR3 loop reads CASRINKGVKNTEAFF. CDR3 DNA: TGTGCCAGTAGGATCAATAAGGGGGTTAAGAACACTGAAGCTTTCTTT.